The 2 T cell receptor beta chains below all came from one sample that was sequenced in a study of patients and donors after allogeneic stem cell transplantation. Using its own MiXCR run on the RT-PCR reads, TCRdb lists one record per CDR3 protein. Found here are 17,000 or so distinct CDR3 sequences, under 30% of them singletons; the top ten hold more than 30%. The material sequenced was blood, either unsorted or a sorted T cell fraction (not recorded which). Source of these receptors: a human donor who was either an allogeneic HSCT recipient or a stem cell or donor lymphocyte infusion donor (not recorded which). It is not recorded whose cells these are; they may come from a transplant donor.

Only a few counts were recorded for this clonotype. The CDR3 sequence: CATSDRNTEAFF. CDR3 nucleotides: TGTGCCACCTCGGACCGAAACACTGAAGCTTTCTTT. The chain couples TRBV2 to TRBJ1-1, with unresolved D. Trimming shortened V by 10 bases and J by 2 bases, and 11 bases separated the two germline ends. The V gene's germline CDR1 is SNHLY and CDR2 FYNNEI. CDR3 length: 12 residues.

For the CDR3, the DNA is TGCGCCAGCAGTGGTCCATCCAGGGGTCCTGAAGCTTTCTTT. It is translated as CASSGPSRGPEAFF. This chain joins TRBV5-1 and TRBJ1-1; tentatively, D is TRBD1 (6 bases). The CDR3 is 14 amino acids. The V end was cut by 5 bases, the J end by 6 bases, with 17 bases between. In germline, CDR1 is SGHRS, CDR2 YFSETQ.